The 32 T cell receptor beta chains listed next were all sequenced from one sample in a study of blood T cell repertoires in COVID-19. TCRdb's table, derived via immunoSEQ multiplex PCR, lists solely in-frame clones and lacks some. The top ten clones hold 3% to 4.5% of a sample with around 140,000 clones, about 86% of them seen once. Source material: peripheral blood. These TCRs come from a woman between 55 and 75 years old with acute or convalescent COVID-19.

V is TRBV3-1 (or the pseudogene TRBV3-2) and J is TRBJ2-3; 11 bases match TRBD2. The germline V gene encodes CDR1 LGHDT and CDR2 YNNKEL (reference sequence). This CDR3 comprises 17 residues. J lost 4 bases, V lost 0 bases, and 6 bases had no gene match. This CDR3 is CASSQDLLAGGPDTQYF. The CDR3 nucleotides read TGTGCCAGCAGCCAAGATCTTCTAGCGGGAGGCCCAGATACGCAGTATTTT.

J is TRBJ2-1 and V is TRBV13, with D perhaps TRBD1 (8 bases). Germline V gives CDR1 PRHDT, CDR2 FYEKMQ (reference sequence). V lost 5 bases, J lost 0 bases, and 17 bases lay in between. The CDR3 totals 17 residues. The CDR3 region is CASSPDRGGLSYNEQFF. For the CDR3, the DNA is TGTGCCAGCAGCCCAGACAGGGGAGGGCTCTCCTACAATGAGCAGTTCTTC.

The rearrangement uses TRBV18 and TRBJ2-7; 11 positions agree with TRBD1. Trimming took 3 bases from V and 4 from J; bases not matched to a gene: 8. The V gene's germline CDR1 is KGHSH and CDR2 LQKENI. CDR3 length equals 16 residues. CDR3 sequence: CASSPYRDRGGYEQYF. The CDR3 DNA sequence: TGTGCCAGCTCACCTTACCGGGACAGGGGGGGTTACGAGCAGTACTTC.

The chain couples TRBV6-1 to TRBJ2-3; 11 bases fit TRBD2. The CDR3 contains 17 residues. J lost 3 bases, V lost 6 bases, and 11 bases had no gene match. Germline V gives CDR1 MNHNS, CDR2 SASEGT. The chain's CDR3 is CASRELAGVSITDTQYF. For the CDR3, the DNA is TGTGCCAGCAGGGAACTAGCGGGAGTCAGTATAACAGATACGCAGTATTTT.

The J gene is TRBJ1-3, the V gene TRBV5-4, with 8 nucleotides matching TRBD1. The CDR3 has 16 residues. Trimming took 4 bases from V and 4 from J; bases not matched to a gene: 10. The germline CDR1 and CDR2 sequences are SGHNT and YYREEE (reference sequence). CDR3: CASSRDRTGKGNTIYF. Here the CDR3 DNA reads TGTGCCAGCAGCCGAGATCGGACAGGGAAGGGAAACACCATATATTTT.

As for this clone: Other nucleotide sequences in the sample specify the same CDR3. The chain uses TRBV28 and TRBJ2-5, with no clear D. Deletions cut 2 bases from V and 2 bases from J, with 6 bases between. The CDR3 covers 13 residues. The V gene's germline CDR1 is MDHEN and CDR2 SYDVKM. The DNA for the CDR3 is TGTGCCAGCAGTTTAGCAGAACAAGAGACCCAGTACTTC. Translation: CASSLAEQETQYF. Filled out from reference TRBV28 and TRBJ2-5, the complete variable domain reads DVKVTQSSRYLVKRTGEKVFLECVQDMDHENMFWYRQDPGLGLRLIYFSYDVKMKEKGDIPEGYSVSREKKERFSLILESASTNQTSMYLCASSLAEQETQYFGPGTRLLVL.

The gene calls are TRBV27 and TRBJ2-7, with 7 bases identical to TRBD1. CDR3 length: 15 residues. The V gene end was trimmed by 2 bases and the J gene end by 2 bases; junction bases not matched to a gene: 6. CDR1 MNHEY and CDR2 SMNVEV come from the germline V gene (reference sequence). The chain's CDR3 is CASSLAGTAAYEQYF. Written as DNA, the CDR3 is TGTGCCAGCAGTTTAGCCGGGACAGCAGCCTACGAGCAGTACTTC.

V and J are TRBV13 and TRBJ2-1; 8 bases match TRBD1. Trimming removed 1 base from V and 5 bases from J; junction bases left unmatched: 10. The V gene's germline CDR1 is PRHDT and CDR2 FYEKMQ (reference sequence). CDR3 length equals 17 residues. The CDR3 loop reads CASSLDLGQDGDNEQFF. The CDR3, as DNA: TGTGCCAGCAGCTTAGATTTGGGACAGGACGGGGACAATGAGCAGTTCTTC.

The V and J genes are TRBV6-4 and TRBJ2-5, with a weak D call TRBD2 (5 bases). The V end was cut by 6 bases, the J end by 3 bases, with 11 bases between. Germline V gene sequence: CDR1 MRHNA, CDR2 SNTAGT. The CDR3 runs to 13 residues. The CDR3 sequence: CASSLEAEETQYF. CDR3 nucleotide sequence: TGTGCCAGCAGCCTGGAGGCTGAAGAGACCCAGTACTTC.

This chain connects TRBV30 to TRBJ1-4, with unresolved D. The CDR3 runs 13 residues. Germline CDR1 GTSNPN, CDR2 SVGIG (reference sequence). V shed 0 bases and J shed 7 bases, with 9 bases lying between them. CDR3 nucleotides: TGTGCCTGGAGTGTAGCAACAGCTGAAAAACTGTTTTTT. Protein product: CAWSVATAEKLFF.

V is TRBV19 and J is TRBJ2-7; the D gene is possibly TRBD1 (6 bases). Germline CDR1 LNHDA, CDR2 SQIVND (reference sequence). V lost 5 bases and J 0 bases, leaving 17 bases between the germline ends. CDR3 length: 16 amino acids. The CDR3 region is CASSADGGRSSYEQYF. As DNA, the CDR3 is TGTGCCAGTAGTGCCGATGGGGGCCGGAGCTCCTACGAGCAGTACTTC.

This clone appeared a single time. V is TRBV3-1 (or the pseudogene TRBV3-2) and J is TRBJ2-7, with 7 bases identical to TRBD1. With V trimmed by 2 bases and J by 9 bases, 10 bases remained unmatched. This CDR3 comprises 14 residues. The germline CDR1 and CDR2 sequences are LGHDT and YNNKEL (reference sequence). CDR3 DNA sequence: TGTGCCAGCAGCCAACAGGGACAGACCTCGGGGCAGTACTTC. Protein sequence: CASSQQGQTSGQYF.

The chain carries TRBV7-2 and TRBJ1-1, with a possible D match to TRBD1 (6 bases). Per germline, CDR1 SGHTA and CDR2 FQGNSA. The CDR3 sequence is 15 residues long. V was shortened by 5 bases and J by 1 base, with 14 bases between the two germline ends. CDR3: CASSLWDTWNTEAFF. The DNA of the CDR3 is TGTGCCAGCAGCCTATGGGACACCTGGAACACTGAAGCTTTCTTT.

V is TRBV12-3 or TRBV12-4 and J is TRBJ1-2; D is possibly TRBD1 (5 bases). Between the trimmed V and J ends, which lost 7 bases and 7 bases, there was a span of 16 bases. This CDR3 has 13 residues. This CDR3 reads CASTNRTLGGYTF. The CDR3 nucleotides read TGTGCCAGCACCAACAGGACGCTGGGTGGCTACACCTTC.

The V call is TRBV27, the J call TRBJ1-6, with TRBD1 matching over 12 bases. The CDR3 consists of 17 residues. V trimming: 4 bases; J trimming: 1 base; junction bases outside the gene matches: 2. Germline V gene sequence: CDR1 MNHEY, CDR2 SMNVEV (reference sequence). The DNA for the CDR3 is TGTGCCAGCAGTTCGGGACAGGGGGCGTCCTATAATTCACCCCTCCACTTT. Amino acids: CASSSGQGASYNSPLHF.

This chain connects TRBV3-1 (or the pseudogene TRBV3-2) to TRBJ2-1; the D gene is possibly TRBD2 (6 bases). V lost 4 bases and J 4 bases, leaving 14 bases between the germline ends. Germline V gene lookup returns CDR1 LGHDT and CDR2 YNNKEL (reference sequence). This CDR3 contains 15 residues. Here the CDR3 reads CASSLWDSRYNEQFF. The CDR3, as DNA: TGTGCCAGCAGCCTTTGGGACTCTCGATACAATGAGCAGTTCTTC.

The chain is built from TRBV7-7 and TRBJ2-1; D is uncertain. This CDR3 has 13 residues. Germline V gene data show CDR1 as SSHAT and CDR2 as FNYEAQ (reference sequence). V lost 3 bases, J lost 4 bases, and 7 bases lay in between. The CDR3 spells CASSLGSYNEQFF. CDR3 DNA sequence: TGTGCCAGCAGCTTGGGCAGTTACAATGAGCAGTTCTTC.

In DNA, the CDR3 is TGTGCCAGTAGTATCCTACAAGGGGTCCAGCCCCAGCATTTT. Amino acid sequence: CASSILQGVQPQHF. This chain uses TRBV19 with TRBJ1-5; possible D gene TRBD1, 5 bases. Looked up from germline, CDR1 is LNHDA and CDR2 is SQIVND (reference sequence). The CDR3 runs to 14 residues. Trimming cost V 3 bases and J 7 bases, with 13 bases left between them.

The chain couples TRBV27 to TRBJ2-7; a possible D gene is TRBD2 (6 bases). The CDR3 covers 14 residues. Germline V CDR1 and CDR2: MNHEY, SMNVEV (reference sequence). Trimming left V 2 bases short and J 0 bases short, with 8 bases between. The CDR3 DNA follows: TGTGCCAGCAGTTTAGGGGAGGACTCCTACGAGCAGTACTTC. Its protein is CASSLGEDSYEQYF.

CDR3 sequence (DNA): TGCGCCAGCAGCTTTCACGGGACAGTGGACCAGAACACTGAAGCTTTCTTT. Translated: CASSFHGTVDQNTEAFF. This chain joins TRBV5-1 and TRBJ1-1, with 7 nucleotides matching TRBD1. Trimming cost V 2 bases and J 1 base; bases outside gene matches: 11. CDR3 length equals 17 residues. Germline CDR1 reads SGHRS; CDR2 reads YFSETQ.

This chain joins TRBV5-1 and TRBJ2-4; no firm D call. Germline lookup yields CDR1 SGHRS and CDR2 YFSETQ. The CDR3 sequence is 13 residues long. Between the trimmed V and J ends, which lost 2 bases and 8 bases, there was a span of 11 bases. CDR3 amino acids: CASSLLTADIQYF. The CDR3 DNA sequence: TGCGCCAGCAGCTTACTTACAGCAGACATTCAGTACTTC.

J is TRBJ1-6 and V is TRBV3-1 (or the pseudogene TRBV3-2); D gene unclear. Trimming stripped 0 bases from V and 6 bases from J, with 3 bases between. This CDR3 spans 13 amino acids. Germline CDR1 and CDR2: LGHDT and YNNKEL (reference sequence). The CDR3 region has the DNA TGTGCCAGCAGCCAAGATCTTAATTCACCCCTCCACTTT. Translated, it gives CASSQDLNSPLHF.

The V and J genes are TRBV14 and TRBJ1-1; 9 bases line up with TRBD1. The V segment lost 1 base and the J segment 5 bases; nucleotides outside the gene matches: 8. This CDR3 region has 16 residues. In germline, CDR1 is SGHDN, CDR2 FVKESK. Here the CDR3 DNA reads TGTGCCAGCAGCCAAGCTCCGGGACAGGGTAGAACTGAAGCTTTCTTT. Its translation: CASSQAPGQGRTEAFF.

The chain employs TRBV28 and TRBJ1-6; D is uncertain. Germline assignment: CDR1 MDHEN and CDR2 SYDVKM. The CDR3 contains 14 residues. Trimming pared 4 bases from V and 9 bases from J, leaving 13 bases between. CDR3 coding DNA: TGTGCCAGCAGTTCCCCCGGTACCGGTTCACCCCTCCACTTT. It yields the protein CASSSPGTGSPLHF.

The J gene is TRBJ1-3, the V gene TRBV9; 8 positions agree with TRBD1. The CDR3 is 14 amino acids. CDR1 is SGDLS and CDR2 is YYNGEE in the germline V gene. V lost 4 bases to trimming and J lost 7 bases; unmatched junction nucleotides: 7. The CDR3 sequence: CASSPRQGMNTIYF. In nucleotides, the CDR3 is TGTGCCAGCAGCCCACGACAGGGGATGAACACCATATATTTT. The full variable domain, with the rest looked up from reference TRBV9 and TRBJ1-3, is DSGVTQTPKHLITATGQRVTLRCSPRSGDLSVYWYQQSLDQGLQFLIQYYNGEERAKGNILERFSAQQFPDLHSELNLSSLELGDSALYFCASSPRQGMNTIYFGEGSWLTVV.

The V call is TRBV29-1, the J call TRBJ2-1, with unresolved D. The CDR3 loop spans 14 amino acids. V lost 6 bases and J lost 0, with 12 bases in between. The germline CDR1 and CDR2 sequences are SQVTM and ANQGSEA. The CDR3 spells CSVEILFSYNEQFF. Written as DNA, the CDR3 is TGCAGCGTCGAGATTCTCTTCTCCTACAATGAGCAGTTCTTC.

V usage is TRBV4-1 and J usage is TRBJ1-4; D unclear. The ends were cut back, 6 bases at V and 8 bases at J, with 19 bases in the middle. This CDR3 is built from 15 residues. Germline CDR1 MGHRA, CDR2 YSYEKL. The CDR3 here is CASSRNTDKLEKLFF. The DNA of the CDR3 is TGCGCCAGCAGTCGGAACACCGACAAGTTAGAAAAACTGTTTTTT.

This clone was seen a single time. The chain recombines TRBV21-1 with TRBJ2-1; the table's D gene call, TRBD2, was not cross checked with the DNA. TRBV21-1 counts as a pseudogene. The CDR3 loop spans 15 amino acids. The CDR3: CASVLAGALPNEQFF. The DNA of the CDR3 is TGTGCCAGCGTACTAGCGGGGGCCCTACCCAATGAGCAGTTCTTC.

This clone has more than one count but fewer than ten. This rearrangement joins TRBV4-1 to TRBJ1-2, with 11 bases identical to TRBD1. Trimming removed 1 base from V and 4 bases from J; junction bases left unmatched: 5. CDR1 and CDR2 (germline): MGHRA, YSYEKL. There are 16 residues in the CDR3. CDR3 loop: CASSQGRDRGSYGYTF. In DNA, the CDR3 is TGCGCCAGCAGCCAAGGCCGGGACAGGGGGTCCTATGGCTACACCTTC.

This clone was observed at least ten times. The chain links TRBV12-5 to TRBJ1-1, with D possibly matching TRBD1 (6 bases). The V and J ends lost 6 bases and 0 bases respectively, with 11 bases between them. Germline V CDR1 and CDR2: LGHNT, FRNRAP. This CDR3 region has 14 residues. CDR3 bases: TGTGCTAGTGGCTGGGGACATTTGAACACTGAAGCTTTCTTT. Translated, it gives CASGWGHLNTEAFF.

The chain is built from TRBV29-1 and TRBJ2-5, with D perhaps TRBD2 (5 bases). The CDR3 extends over 17 amino acids. The V end lost 0 bases, the J end lost 4 bases, and 21 bases lay between the germline ends. Germline CDR1 reads SQVTM; CDR2 reads ANQGSEA. CDR3: CSVEDPFSGIQSETQYF. DNA for the CDR3: TGCAGCGTTGAAGATCCCTTTTCCGGGATTCAGTCAGAGACCCAGTACTTC.

The chain employs TRBV29-1 and TRBJ2-1; 7 nucleotides agree with TRBD1. Losses at the gene ends were 7 bases for V and 0 bases for J; bases not matched to a gene: 6. Looked up from germline, CDR1 is SQVTM and CDR2 is ANQGSEA. This CDR3 contains 14 residues. CDR3 nucleotide sequence: TGCAGCGCTCAGGGACAGCGCTCCTACAATGAGCAGTTCTTC. It yields the protein CSAQGQRSYNEQFF.